Shown below are 20 T cell receptor beta chains from a single sample sequenced in a study of a mutant IDH1 vaccine in newly diagnosed glioma. Specified time point: baseline, week 1 (first vaccination visit). Treatment meaning: pre-vaccination baseline after standard-of-care therapy. Assay used: immunoSEQ multiplex PCR; TCRdb lists only in-frame clones, some missing. The table lists approximately 70,000 clones, around 74% of them singletons. Sample: PBMCs, taken from a glioma patient treated with radiotherapy, temozolomide or both. The receptors stem from a man aged 45-60 years with glioma.

The genes are TRBV15 and TRBJ1-4; D uncertain. The CDR3 covers 15 residues. V gave up 1 base and J gave up 3 bases, with 9 bases separating them. The V gene's germline CDR1 is LNHNV and CDR2 YYDKDF (reference sequence). The CDR3 DNA sequence: TGTGCCACCAGCAGAGGGGCAGGCGCTAATGAAAAACTGTTTTTT. Translated: CATSRGAGANEKLFF.

This clone has a handful of counts. CDR3 region: CASSARVFYEQYF. The CDR3 region has the DNA TGTGCCAGCAGCGCCCGGGTCTTCTACGAGCAGTACTTC. The rearrangement links TRBV7-9 to TRBJ2-7, with D unclear. The CDR3 extends over 13 amino acids. V was trimmed by 5 bases and J by 3 bases, leaving 11 bases between them. Germline lookup yields CDR1 SEHNR and CDR2 FQNEAQ (reference sequence).

This rearrangement joins TRBV6-5 to TRBJ1-5; D gene ambiguous. Germline V gene sequence: CDR1 MNHEY, CDR2 SVGAGI. Trimming removed 2 bases at V and 7 bases at J, with 12 bases between. This CDR3 contains 14 residues. Here the CDR3 DNA reads TGTGCCAGCAGTTACAGAGGTTCAGGCCAGCCCCAGCATTTT. Amino acids: CASSYRGSGQPQHF.

The rearrangement uses TRBV30 and TRBJ2-7, with D possibly being TRBD2 (5 bases). V lost 5 bases and J 9 bases, leaving 14 bases between the germline ends. The germline CDR1 and CDR2 sequences are GTSNPN and SVGIG (reference sequence). The CDR3 runs 11 residues. Here the CDR3 reads CAWGTSSRQYF. The CDR3, as DNA: TGTGCCTGGGGCACTAGTTCACGGCAGTACTTC.

The chain combines TRBV7-6 with TRBJ2-7; 9 bases align to TRBD1. CDR1 is SGHVS and CDR2 is FNYEAQ in the germline V gene. V lost 5 bases and J lost 5; bases outside the gene matches: 4. This CDR3 has 13 residues. In nucleotides, the CDR3 is TGTGCCAGCAGCCCCCGGGACAGGGACGAGCAGTACTTC. Residues: CASSPRDRDEQYF.

The chain combines TRBV9 with TRBJ1-3; D unclear. The ends were cut back, 2 bases at V and 0 bases at J, with 9 bases in the middle. The CDR3 has 15 amino acids. Germline V gives CDR1 SGDLS, CDR2 YYNGEE. DNA for the CDR3: TGTGCCAGCAGCGTGGCCGGTAACTCTGGAAACACCATATATTTT. Translated: CASSVAGNSGNTIYF.

This clone was seen only once. The rearrangement links TRBV6-1 to TRBJ2-5; D is perhaps TRBD1 (5 bases). The CDR3 runs to 14 residues. CDR1 MNHNS and CDR2 SASEGT come from the germline V gene. The germline V and J ends were trimmed by 7 bases and 7 bases, with 19 bases remaining between them. CDR3 nucleotides: TGTGCCAGCACTCTATGGGGCCCGTCAGGGACCCAGTACTTC. Translation gives CASTLWGPSGTQYF.

This CDR3 reads CAWTRLAGSGANVLTF. The CDR3 DNA sequence: TGTGCCTGGACAAGGCTAGCTGGCTCCGGGGCCAACGTCCTGACTTTC. The chain combines TRBV30 with TRBJ2-6; perhaps TRBD2 as D (5 bases). The V gene lost 4 bases and the J gene lost 4 bases, with 17 bases spanning the gap. The CDR3 spans 16 residues. CDR1 is GTSNPN, CDR2 SVGIG, per germline (reference sequence).

V gene TRBV6-6 combines with J gene TRBJ2-3, with D possibly matching TRBD1 (6 bases). Per germline, CDR1 MNHNY and CDR2 SVGAGI (reference sequence). Between the trimmed V and J ends, which lost 6 bases and 6 bases, there was a span of 7 bases. The CDR3 totals 11 residues. The CDR3 region has the DNA TGTGCCAGCAGCAGGGGTGATACGCAGTATTTT. Translated, it gives CASSRGDTQYF.

The V and J genes are TRBV5-4 and TRBJ2-3; perhaps TRBD1 as D (5 bases). The CDR3 consists of 15 residues. The V end was cut by 4 bases, the J end by 0 bases, with 12 bases between. Germline assignment: CDR1 SGHNT and CDR2 YYREEE (reference sequence). The CDR3 is CASSLQGSSTDTQYF. CDR3 nucleotides: TGTGCCAGCAGCCTTCAGGGAAGTAGCACAGATACGCAGTATTTT. Combining the CDR3 with reference TRBV5-4 and TRBJ2-3 gives the whole variable domain ETGVTQSPTHLIKTRGQQVTLRCSSQSGHNTVSWYQQALGQGPQFIFQYYREEENGRGNFPPRFSGLQFPNYSSELNVNALELDDSALYLCASSLQGSSTDTQYFGPGTRLTVL.

This CDR3 is CASSTGTSSYEQYF. The CDR3 nucleotides are TGCGCCAGCAGCACCGGGACTTCGTCCTACGAGCAGTACTTC. The J gene is TRBJ2-7, the V gene TRBV5-1; a weak D match, TRBD2 (6 bases). The V gene's germline CDR1 is SGHRS and CDR2 YFSETQ. The V gene lost 4 bases and the J gene lost 1 base, with 12 bases spanning the gap. The CDR3 sequence is 14 residues long.

The rearrangement uses TRBV28 and TRBJ1-5; D gene uncertain. V shed 2 bases and J shed 0 bases, with 8 bases lying between them. The CDR3 runs to 15 residues. In germline, CDR1 is MDHEN, CDR2 SYDVKM. CDR3 bases: TGTGCCAGCAGTTTAGTCGTGGGTAGCAATCAGCCCCAGCATTTT. It is translated as CASSLVVGSNQPQHF. The full variable domain, with the rest looked up from reference TRBV28 and TRBJ1-5, is DVKVTQSSRYLVKRTGEKVFLECVQDMDHENMFWYRQDPGLGLRLIYFSYDVKMKEKGDIPEGYSVSREKKERFSLILESASTNQTSMYLCASSLVVGSNQPQHFGDGTRLSIL.

This chain uses TRBV27 with TRBJ2-7; TRBD2 agrees at 8 bases. Trimming cost V 5 bases and J 4 bases; bases outside gene matches: 10. The germline CDR1 and CDR2 sequences are MNHEY and SMNVEV (reference sequence). The CDR3 loop spans 15 amino acids. The CDR3 DNA reads TGTGCCAGCAGTGGGGGAGGCGGGGGGCGGTACGAGCAGTACTTC. Translating it yields CASSGGGGGRYEQYF.

The chain couples TRBV7-2 to TRBJ1-1; unclear D gene. The CDR3 contains 13 residues. Trimming removed 0 bases from V and 10 bases from J, with 12 bases in between. Looked up from germline, CDR1 is SGHTA and CDR2 is FQGNSA. The CDR3 loop is CASSLAQIVSAFF. In nucleotides, the CDR3 is TGTGCCAGCAGCTTAGCTCAGATCGTATCAGCTTTCTTT.

The count of this clone is one. The J gene is TRBJ2-3, the V gene TRBV10-1; the D gene is possibly TRBD1 (6 bases). Trimming stripped 0 bases from V and 3 bases from J, with 10 bases between. Germline V CDR1 and CDR2: WNHNN, SYGVQD (reference sequence). The CDR3 consists of 15 residues. The CDR3 spells CASSESSGETDTQYF. For the CDR3, the DNA is TGCGCCAGCAGTGAGTCGTCAGGGGAGACAGATACGCAGTATTTT.

The chain employs TRBV2 and TRBJ1-4; D gene unclear. CDR3 length: 13 residues. The V and J ends lost 8 bases and 8 bases respectively, with 15 bases between them. Germline assignment: CDR1 SNHLY and CDR2 FYNNEI. The CDR3, as DNA: TGTGCCAGCGGAGTAGAGACCGGGGAAAAACTGTTTTTT. Its translation: CASGVETGEKLFF. Combining the CDR3 with reference TRBV2 and TRBJ1-4 gives the whole variable domain EPEVTQTPSHQVTQMGQEVILRCVPISNHLYFYWYRQILGQKVEFLVSFYNNEISEKSEIFDDQFSVERPDGSNFTLKIRSTKLEDSAMYFCASGVETGEKLFFGSGTQLSVL.

This chain connects TRBV7-2 to TRBJ2-5; unclear D gene. V dropped 2 bases and J dropped 2 bases, with 6 bases sitting between them. Germline V gene lookup returns CDR1 SGHTA and CDR2 FQGNSA. This CDR3 spans 13 amino acids. The CDR3 reads CASSLQVQETQYF. The CDR3 nucleotides read TGTGCCAGCAGCTTACAGGTACAAGAGACCCAGTACTTC. The whole variable domain, remainder taken from reference TRBV7-2 and TRBJ2-5, is GAGVSQSPSNKVTEKGKDVELRCDPISGHTALYWYRQSLGQGLEFLIYFQGNSAPDKSGLPSDRFSAERTGGSVSTLTIQRTQQEDSAVYLCASSLQVQETQYFGPGTRLLVL.

Only one count was recorded for this clone. This chain links TRBV4-1 with TRBJ2-7, with a tentative D call TRBD1 (5 bases). Trimming left V 0 bases short and J 9 bases short, with 21 bases between. CDR1 is MGHRA, CDR2 YSYEKL, per germline. The CDR3 covers 16 residues. This CDR3 is CASSQDGGALNGRQYF. CDR3 coding DNA: TGCGCCAGCAGCCAAGATGGTGGGGCGTTGAATGGAAGGCAGTACTTC.

The chain employs TRBV10-3 and TRBJ1-1, with D perhaps TRBD1 (5 bases). Germline lookup yields CDR1 ENHRY and CDR2 SYGVKD. Trimming took off 0 bases at V and 1 base at J, with 9 bases between the two ends. This CDR3 region has 15 residues. DNA of the CDR3: TGTGCCATCAGTGAGTCGGGGGGGAGGAACACTGAAGCTTTCTTT. Amino acids: CAISESGGRNTEAFF.

V gene TRBV11-2 combines with J gene TRBJ1-1; 8 nucleotides match TRBD1. Germline V gene lookup returns CDR1 SGHAT and CDR2 FQNNGV. The J segment lost 8 bases and the V segment lost 1 base, leaving 0 bases of the junction unmatched. This CDR3 is built from 12 residues. In DNA form, the CDR3 reads TGTGCCAGCAGCTTAGCAGGGGGCGAAGCTTTCTTT. This encodes CASSLAGGEAFF.